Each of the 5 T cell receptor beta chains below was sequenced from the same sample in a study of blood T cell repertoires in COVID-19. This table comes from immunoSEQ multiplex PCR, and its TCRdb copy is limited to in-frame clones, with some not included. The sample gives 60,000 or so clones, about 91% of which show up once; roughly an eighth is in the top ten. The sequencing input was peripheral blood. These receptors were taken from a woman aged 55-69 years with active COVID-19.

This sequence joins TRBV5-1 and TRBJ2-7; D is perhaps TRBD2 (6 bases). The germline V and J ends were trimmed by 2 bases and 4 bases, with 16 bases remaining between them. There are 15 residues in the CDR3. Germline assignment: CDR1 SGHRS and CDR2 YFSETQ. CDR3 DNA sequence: TGCGCCAGCAGCTTAAATACGGGGGACCTTTACGAGCAGTACTTC. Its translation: CASSLNTGDLYEQYF.

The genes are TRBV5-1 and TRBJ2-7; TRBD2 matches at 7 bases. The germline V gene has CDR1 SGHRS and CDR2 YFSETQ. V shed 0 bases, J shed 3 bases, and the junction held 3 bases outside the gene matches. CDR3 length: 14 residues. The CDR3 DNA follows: TGCGCCAGCAGCTTGGGACTAGCTAACTACGAGCAGTACTTC. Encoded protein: CASSLGLANYEQYF. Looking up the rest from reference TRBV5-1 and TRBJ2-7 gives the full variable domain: KAGVTQTPRYLIKTRGQQVTLSCSPISGHRSVSWYQQTPGQGLQFLFEYFSETQRNKGNFPGRFSGRQFSNSRSEMNVSTLELGDSALYLCASSLGLANYEQYFGPGTRLTVT.

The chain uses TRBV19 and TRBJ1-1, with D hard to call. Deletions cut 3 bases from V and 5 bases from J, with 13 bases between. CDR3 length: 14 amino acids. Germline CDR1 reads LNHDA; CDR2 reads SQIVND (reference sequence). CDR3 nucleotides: TGTGCCAGTAGTATTCAGCGGAGAGGAACTGAAGCTTTCTTT. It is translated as CASSIQRRGTEAFF.

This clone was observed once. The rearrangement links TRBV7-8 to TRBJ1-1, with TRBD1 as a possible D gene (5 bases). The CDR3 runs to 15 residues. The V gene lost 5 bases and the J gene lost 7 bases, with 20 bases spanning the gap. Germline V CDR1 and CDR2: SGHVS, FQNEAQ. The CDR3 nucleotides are TGTGCCAGCAGCGCCGTGGGGGGGTCCTATGGTGAAGCTTTCTTT. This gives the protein CASSAVGGSYGEAFF.

CDR3 loop: CASSPSFSSSEQYF. The CDR3 coding sequence is TGTGCCAGCAGCCCCTCATTCAGTTCAAGCGAGCAGTACTTC. The rearrangement uses TRBV7-9 and TRBJ2-7; the D is unclear. CDR3 size: 14 residues. Germline V gene data show CDR1 as SEHNR and CDR2 as FQNEAQ (reference sequence). V lost 5 bases and J 6 bases, leaving 17 bases between the germline ends.